The sequence of this TCR beta chain was determined in a study of post-analysis software for immune sequencing data. The study, taken as a whole, reports: Five or six TRBV segments were significantly more frequent in patients than in controls. TRBV5-6, TRBV5-1 and TRBV20-1 were among these segments. Versus controls, multiple sclerosis patients showed significantly lower diversity (normalized Chao1).

cDNA libraries of TCR beta carried unique molecular identifiers. Input populations of 1 to 10 million T cells gave rise to some 500,000 cDNA molecules. One entry per CDR3 protein results from TCRdb running MiXCR on the PCR reads. Found here are fewer than 850,000 distinct CDR3 sequences, 25% to 30% of them singletons; the top ten hold 0.5% to 0.6%. In the case of this clonotype: Its target is unknown. A single base separates this from a much larger clone, so it may be a read error.

The CDR3 runs to 13 residues. Germline CDR1 is LNHNV and CDR2 is YYDKDF (reference sequence). Trimming took 0 bases from V and 13 from J; bases not matched to a gene: 5. Material for sequencing was blood. The V call is TRBV15, the J call TRBJ2-5, with 10 bases that match TRBD2. This TCR was sampled from a girl aged 5 to 17 with multiple sclerosis. The CDR3 region is CATSRDDQRGGYF. As DNA, the CDR3 is TGTGCCACCAGCAGAGATGATCAGCGGGGGGGGTACTTC.